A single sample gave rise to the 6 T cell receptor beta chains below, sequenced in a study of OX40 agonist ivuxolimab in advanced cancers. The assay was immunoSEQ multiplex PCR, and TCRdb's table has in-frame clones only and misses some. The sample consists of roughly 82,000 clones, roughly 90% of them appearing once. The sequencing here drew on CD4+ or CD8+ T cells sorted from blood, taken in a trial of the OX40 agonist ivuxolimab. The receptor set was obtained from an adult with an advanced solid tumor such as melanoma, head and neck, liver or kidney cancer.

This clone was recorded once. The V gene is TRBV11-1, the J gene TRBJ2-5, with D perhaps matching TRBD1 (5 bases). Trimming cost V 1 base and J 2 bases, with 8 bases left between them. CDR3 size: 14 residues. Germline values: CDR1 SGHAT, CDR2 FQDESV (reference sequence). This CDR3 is CASSLEAGQETQYF. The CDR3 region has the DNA TGTGCCAGCAGCTTAGAAGCAGGGCAAGAGACCCAGTACTTC.

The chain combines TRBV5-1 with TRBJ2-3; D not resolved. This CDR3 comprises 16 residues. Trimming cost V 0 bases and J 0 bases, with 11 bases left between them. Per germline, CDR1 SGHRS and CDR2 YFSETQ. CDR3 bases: TGCGCCAGCAGCTTGGTTGCGGACCCTAGCACAGATACGCAGTATTTT. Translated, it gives CASSLVADPSTDTQYF.

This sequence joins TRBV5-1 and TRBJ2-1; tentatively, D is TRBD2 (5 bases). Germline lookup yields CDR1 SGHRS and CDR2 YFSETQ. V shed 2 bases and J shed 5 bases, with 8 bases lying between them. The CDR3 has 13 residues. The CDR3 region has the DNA TGCGCCAGCAGCTTAAGCGGACACAATGAGCAGTTCTTC. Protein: CASSLSGHNEQFF.

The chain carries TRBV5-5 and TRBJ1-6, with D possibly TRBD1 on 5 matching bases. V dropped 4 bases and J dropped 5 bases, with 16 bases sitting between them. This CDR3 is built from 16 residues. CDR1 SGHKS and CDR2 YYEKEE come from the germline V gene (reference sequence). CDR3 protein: CASSPYERGHNSPLHF. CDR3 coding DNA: TGTGCCAGCAGCCCGTACGAAAGGGGACATAATTCACCCCTCCACTTT. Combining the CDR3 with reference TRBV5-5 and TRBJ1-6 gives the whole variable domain DAGVTQSPTHLIKTRGQQVTLRCSPISGHKSVSWYQQVLGQGPQFIFQYYEKEERGRGNFPDRFSARQFPNYSSELNVNALLLGDSALYLCASSPYERGHNSPLHFGNGTRLTVT.

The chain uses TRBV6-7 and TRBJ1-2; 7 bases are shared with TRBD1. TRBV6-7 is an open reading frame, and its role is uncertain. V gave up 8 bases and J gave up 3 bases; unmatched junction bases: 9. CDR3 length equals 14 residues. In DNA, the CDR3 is TGTGCCAGCTATCGGGACAGCCCCCACTATGGCTACACCTTC. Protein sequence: CASYRDSPHYGYTF.

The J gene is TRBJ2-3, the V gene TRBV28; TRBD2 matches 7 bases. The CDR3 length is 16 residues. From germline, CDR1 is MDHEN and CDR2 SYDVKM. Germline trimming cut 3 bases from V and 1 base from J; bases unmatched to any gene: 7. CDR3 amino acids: CASSFAGVQGTDTQYF. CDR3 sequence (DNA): TGTGCCAGCAGTTTTGCGGGAGTTCAGGGCACAGATACGCAGTATTTT.